Following are 32 T cell receptor beta chains from one sample sequenced in a study of T cells in women clearing cervical HPV infection. Profiled with immunoSEQ multiplex PCR; TCRdb holds only in-frame clones, not every one. This sample's table has over 25,000 clones. The sequenced sample consisted of blood buffy coat. Receptor source: a woman between 18 and 75 years old with a cervical HPV16 infection that either progressed to CIN3+ or cleared (not recorded which).

Its frequency marks this clone as medium-sized (0.01 to 0.1%). The read ends 3 residues shy of where the CDR3 ends; the end is completed using the germline J gene. The chain has TRBV2 and TRBJ2-1; 8 bases line up with TRBD1. The trim removed 5 bases at V and 4 bases at J, leaving 10 bases unmatched. Germline CDR1 is SNHLY and CDR2 is FYNNEI. The CDR3 contains 16 residues. Partial CDR3 DNA: TGTGCCAGCAGTAGGGGTCAGGGGGCTATTTACAATGAG. This gives the protein CASSRGQGAIYNE. The full CDR3 reads CASSRGQGAIYNEQFF.

A remark on this clone: The sequence runs out 3 residues before the end of the CDR3; the remainder is reconstructed from the germline J gene. This chain links TRBV5-1 with TRBJ1-1, with 7 bases that match TRBD1. CDR1 is SGHRS and CDR2 is YFSETQ in the germline V gene. V shed 4 bases, J shed 1 base, and the junction held 4 bases outside the gene matches. The CDR3 has 14 residues. CDR3 DNA, as far as it was read: TGCGCCAGCAGCAAGGGGGCCTGGAACACTGAA. Protein product: CASSKGAWNTE. The whole CDR3 reads CASSKGAWNTEAFF.

Notes on this clone: The missing CDR3 end, 3 residues past where the read stops, is filled in from the germline J gene. V is TRBV7-2 and J is TRBJ1-6, with TRBD1 identical over 8 bases. J gave up 9 bases and V 2 bases, and 6 bases lay outside the gene matches. Germline V gene lookup returns CDR1 SGHTA and CDR2 FQGNSA. The CDR3 has 15 residues. The sequenced CDR3 bases are TGTGCCAGCAGCTTAATAAGTACAGGGGGTTCACCC. This encodes CASSLISTGGSP. The whole CDR3 region reads CASSLISTGGSPLHF. Full variable domain (outside the CDR3, taken from reference TRBV7-2 and TRBJ1-6): GAGVSQSPSNKVTEKGKDVELRCDPISGHTALYWYRQSLGQGLEFLIYFQGNSAPDKSGLPSDRFSAERTGGSVSTLTIQRTQQEDSAVYLCASSLISTGGSPLHFGNGTRLTVT.

Comments on this clone: The read finishes 3 residues shy of the CDR3 end, and the germline J gene is used to complete it. The chain employs TRBV6-1 and TRBJ2-2, with a weak D call TRBD1 (6 bases). The germline V gene encodes CDR1 MNHNS and CDR2 SASEGT. This CDR3 spans 18 amino acids. CDR3 residues: CASSEEGRGRATNEKLFF. The covered CDR3 bases are TGTGCCAGCAGTGAAGAAGGCAGGGGTCGTGCAACTAATGAAAAG.

With regard to this clone: The read terminates 3 residues before the CDR3 end, so the remaining end is supplied by the germline J gene. The V and J genes are TRBV7-2 and TRBJ2-4; a possible D gene is TRBD1 (6 bases). CDR3 length equals 15 residues. CDR1 and CDR2 from the germline V gene are SGHTA and FQGNSA. CDR3 region: CASSLGGGANYGQYF. The DNA read from the CDR3 is TGTGCCAGCAGCTTAGGTGGGGGCGCCAACTATGGT.

About this clone itself: Read sequence stops 3 residues before the CDR3 end, and the germline J gene provides the missing end. This chain links TRBV2 with TRBJ1-2; D not resolved. The CDR3 runs to 11 residues. The germline V gene has CDR1 SNHLY and CDR2 FYNNEI. CDR3 region: CASSSDYDYTF. The DNA read from the CDR3 is TGTGCCAGCAGTTCAGACTACGAC.

To note about this clone: The sequence runs out 3 residues before the end of the CDR3; the remainder is reconstructed from the germline J gene. The chain couples TRBV5-1 to TRBJ2-7; 8 positions agree with TRBD1. Germline assignment: CDR1 SGHRS and CDR2 YFSETQ. V lost 4 bases to trimming and J lost 1 base; unmatched junction nucleotides: 7. The CDR3 extends over 15 amino acids. The sequenced CDR3 bases are TGCGCCAGCAGCCCGGGGACAGGAGCGTCCTACGAG. Translated, it gives CASSPGTGASYE. From start to end, the CDR3 is CASSPGTGASYEQYF.

A word on this clone: The CDR3 extends 3 residues past the end of the read, so its final part is completed from the germline J gene. The chain links TRBV30 to TRBJ2-5; 7 bases match TRBD2. The CDR3 has 13 residues. After removal of 3 bases from V and 4 bases from J, the junction contained 5 bases not matched to a gene. Germline V gene lookup returns CDR1 GTSNPN and CDR2 SVGIG (reference sequence). Incomplete CDR3 DNA: TGTGCCTGGAGGCTTGCTAGCGGAGAGACC. This translates into CAWRLASGET. In full, the CDR3 is CAWRLASGETQYF.

Note on this clone: The DNA ends 3 residues before the CDR3 does, and the rest of the CDR3 is filled in from the germline J gene. The chain carries TRBV2 and TRBJ2-1; 12 positions match TRBD2. V lost 5 bases and J lost 9; bases outside the gene matches: 5. Germline V gene sequence: CDR1 SNHLY, CDR2 FYNNEI. This CDR3 has 14 amino acids. The CDR3 spells CASSRTSGIGEQFF. CDR3 DNA (partial): TGTGCCAGCAGTAGGACTAGCGGGATAGGTGAG.

Comment on this clone: Coverage ceases 3 residues before the CDR3 finishes, and the germline J gene fills in the end. The V call is TRBV6-2 or TRBV6-3, the J call TRBJ2-5; TRBD1 is a possible D gene (6 bases). Germline assignment: CDR1 MNHEY and CDR2 SVGEGT. The V end was cut by 0 bases, the J end by 5 bases, with 10 bases between. This CDR3 spans 14 amino acids. The CDR3 sequence: CASSYSGAGETQYF. CDR3 DNA, as far as it was read: TGTGCCAGCAGTTACTCGGGGGCTGGGGAGACC.

Of note for this clone: The sequenced fragment ends 3 residues before the CDR3 boundary, so the rest is inferred from the germline J gene. This sequence joins TRBV7-9 and TRBJ2-3, with D unclear. V was clipped by 5 bases and J by 3 bases, with 3 bases between them. CDR3 size: 11 residues. CDR1 and CDR2 (germline): SEHNR, FQNEAQ (reference sequence). CDR3 region: CASSRTDTQYF. The sequenced part of the CDR3 DNA is TGTGCCAGCAGCCGGACAGATACG. The entire variable domain, with the rest obtained from reference TRBV7-9 and TRBJ2-3, is as follows: DTGVSQNPRHKITKRGQNVTFRCDPISEHNRLYWYRQTLGQGPEFLTYFQNEAQLEKSRLLSDRFSAERPKGSFSTLEIQRTEQGDSAMYLCASSRTDTQYFGPGTRLTVL.

About this clone: Read sequence stops 3 residues before the CDR3 end, and the germline J gene provides the missing end. This chain joins TRBV7-9 and TRBJ1-2; D gene uncertain. The CDR3 loop spans 14 amino acids. Germline lookup yields CDR1 SEHNR and CDR2 FQNEAQ (reference sequence). V was shortened by 0 bases and J by 7 bases, with 12 bases between the two germline ends. The CDR3: CASSLATGGSGYTF. The DNA read from the CDR3 is TGTGCCAGCAGCTTAGCCACGGGTGGTTCTGGC.

Remarks on this clone: The read halts 3 residues ahead of the CDR3 end, with the missing end drawn from the germline J gene. This chain links TRBV19 with TRBJ1-5; 12 bases fit TRBD1. J gave up 2 bases and V 7 bases, and 3 bases lay outside the gene matches. CDR1 is LNHDA and CDR2 is SQIVND in the germline V gene (reference sequence). The CDR3 sequence is 15 residues long. The CDR3 DNA, read in part, is TGTGCCAGTACCGGGACAGGGGGCGGCAATCAGCCC. Translation gives CASTGTGGGNQP. The full CDR3 sequence reads CASTGTGGGNQPQHF.

Points on this clone: The CDR3 goes on 3 residues after the read ends, and that part is filled in from the germline J gene. V usage is TRBV27 and J usage is TRBJ2-1, with 15 bases fitting TRBD2. CDR1 and CDR2 (germline): MNHEY, SMNVEV (reference sequence). The CDR3 has 19 residues. J was trimmed by 8 bases and V by 5 bases; bases with no gene match: 16. CDR3 DNA, as far as it was read: TGTGCCAGCAGTCCATTACCCGGGACTAGCGGGAGGAATCTCTATGAG. As protein: CASSPLPGTSGRNLYE. The complete CDR3 protein is CASSPLPGTSGRNLYEQFF.

About this clone: Read data end 3 residues before the CDR3 end; the end is taken from the germline J gene. The V gene is TRBV7-9, the J gene TRBJ1-6, with 7 bases that match TRBD1. CDR1 SEHNR and CDR2 FQNEAQ come from the germline V gene (reference sequence). This CDR3 comprises 14 residues. The junction had 3 bases not matched to a gene; V was cut back by 2 bases and J by 8 bases. Incomplete CDR3 DNA: TGTGCCAGCAGCTTAAGTGACAGGGATTCACCC. It encodes CASSLSDRDSP. The full CDR3 reads CASSLSDRDSPLHF.

A word on this clone: The read ends 3 residues shy of where the CDR3 ends; the end is completed using the germline J gene. This chain joins TRBV29-1 and TRBJ1-5; D is possibly TRBD1 (5 bases). Per the germline V gene, CDR1 is SQVTM and CDR2 is ANQGSEA. The V end was cut by 2 bases, the J end by 6 bases, with 11 bases between. The CDR3 consists of 13 residues. This CDR3 is CSVESGEGQPQHF. The sequenced CDR3 bases are TGCAGCGTTGAATCGGGGGAGGGTCAGCCC.

Points on this clone: The read is 3 residues too short to cover the CDR3 end, so that end is filled in from the germline J gene. This chain joins TRBV20-1 and TRBJ1-2; 9 bases agree with TRBD1. Germline CDR1 reads DFQATT; CDR2 reads SNEGSKA (reference sequence). This CDR3 region has 15 residues. The CDR3 reads CSARELGQGVLGYTF. CDR3 DNA (partial): TGCAGTGCTAGAGAATTGGGACAGGGAGTTCTAGGC.

Of note for this clone: The read is 3 residues too short to cover the CDR3 end, so that end is filled in from the germline J gene. This sequence joins TRBV7-9 and TRBJ2-3, with D tentatively TRBD2 (5 bases). Germline V gene data show CDR1 as SEHNR and CDR2 as FQNEAQ (reference sequence). V gave up 7 bases and J gave up 5 bases, with 16 bases separating them. The CDR3 runs to 14 residues. CDR3 DNA, as far as it was read: TGTGCCAGCATCCCCCCAACTCGGGGAGATACG. Amino acids: CASIPPTRGDT. The CDR3 as a whole reads CASIPPTRGDTQYF.

About this clone itself: The read terminates 3 residues ahead of where the CDR3 ends, so the germline J gene completes it. The chain has TRBV5-1 and TRBJ1-5, with TRBD1 matching over 7 bases. This CDR3 has 13 residues. V was pared by 2 bases and J by 7 bases, with 3 bases of the junction left unmatched. Per the germline V gene, CDR1 is SGHRS and CDR2 is YFSETQ. CDR3 bases read: TGCGCCAGCAGCTTAGGGGGCGGGCAGCCC. This sequence encodes CASSLGGGQP. The CDR3 as a whole reads CASSLGGGQPQHF.

With regard to this clone: The observed sequence ends 3 residues before the CDR3 terminus, with the missing tail filled in from the germline J gene. This chain uses TRBV20-1 with TRBJ2-1; 11 bases align to TRBD1. This CDR3 has 15 amino acids. Germline trimming cut 3 bases from V and 7 bases from J; bases unmatched to any gene: 8. CDR1 DFQATT and CDR2 SNEGSKA come from the germline V gene (reference sequence). CDR3 DNA, as far as it was read: TGCAGTGCTAGGATGGGACAGGGGGTAGGGAATGAG. Encoded protein: CSARMGQGVGNE. The entire CDR3 sequence reads CSARMGQGVGNEQFF.

Comment on this clone: The read halts 3 residues ahead of the CDR3 end, with the missing end drawn from the germline J gene. The chain joins TRBV11-3 to TRBJ2-5, with 7 bases identical to TRBD2. With 5 bases clipped from V and 4 bases from J, the junction kept 10 bases outside the gene matches. Germline V gene lookup returns CDR1 SGHNT and CDR2 YENEEA. CDR3 size: 15 residues. Here the CDR3 reads CASSPRSGEVETQYF. The part of the CDR3 DNA that was read is TGTGCCAGCAGCCCCCGGAGCGGGGAGGTAGAGACC.

To note about this clone: The read stops 3 residues short of the end of the CDR3; the missing end is completed from the germline J gene. The J gene is TRBJ2-3, the V gene TRBV19, with D possibly being TRBD1 (5 bases). The CDR3 is made up of 14 amino acids. Germline CDR1 reads LNHDA; CDR2 reads SQIVND (reference sequence). CDR3 DNA, as far as it was read: TGTGCCAGTAGTATCGTGGCAGGGAAAGAGACG. Its protein product is CASSIVAGKET. The entire CDR3 is CASSIVAGKETQYF.

Comment on this clone: With the read ending 3 residues before the CDR3 end, the germline J gene is used to fill in that end. V is TRBV19 and J is TRBJ1-3; D gene uncertain. The germline V gene encodes CDR1 LNHDA and CDR2 SQIVND (reference sequence). The V gene lost 11 bases and the J gene lost 0 bases, with 11 bases spanning the gap. There are 13 residues in the CDR3. The CDR3 DNA, read in part, is TGTGCCGGCTTCTGCTCCTCTGGAAACACC. It translates to CAGFCSSGNT. The entire CDR3 protein reads CAGFCSSGNTIYF.

As concerns this clone: The read halts 3 residues ahead of the CDR3 end, with the missing end drawn from the germline J gene. V and J are TRBV2 and TRBJ2-1, with 15 bases lining up with TRBD2. V trimming: 6 bases; J trimming: 6 bases; junction bases outside the gene matches: 3. This CDR3 is built from 15 residues. Per the germline V gene, CDR1 is SNHLY and CDR2 is FYNNEI. The sequenced CDR3 bases are TGTGCCAGCAGCGGACTAGCGGGAGGGTTCAATGAG. Translation gives CASSGLAGGFNE. The full-length CDR3 reads as CASSGLAGGFNEQFF.

A remark on this clone: The sequence runs out 3 residues before the end of the CDR3; the remainder is reconstructed from the germline J gene. The rearrangement joins TRBV7-2 to TRBJ1-5, with D possibly being TRBD1 (5 bases). From germline, CDR1 is SGHTA and CDR2 FQGNSA. CDR3 length: 15 amino acids. Trimming pared 0 bases from V and 4 bases from J, leaving 10 bases between. The CDR3: CASSLAGVGNQPQHF. The CDR3 bases that were read are TGTGCCAGCAGCTTAGCAGGGGTTGGGAATCAGCCC.

This clone shows up as medium-sized by frequency. The CDR3 extends 3 residues past the end of the read, so its final part is completed from the germline J gene. This chain links TRBV2 with TRBJ2-3; D call uncertain. This CDR3 is built from 14 residues. V dropped 4 bases and J dropped 4 bases, with 12 bases sitting between them. Germline V gene sequence: CDR1 SNHLY, CDR2 FYNNEI. The covered CDR3 bases are TGTGCCAGCAGTGCCTATAGAGAACCAGATACG. It encodes CASSAYREPDT. The complete CDR3 sequence is CASSAYREPDTQYF.

As to this clone: Sequencing ends 3 residues short of the CDR3 end; the germline J gene provides the rest. This chain uses TRBV30 with TRBJ2-7; TRBD2 agrees at 10 bases. The J segment lost 0 bases and the V segment lost 0 bases, leaving 5 bases of the junction unmatched. The length of the CDR3 is 16 residues. Per the germline V gene, CDR1 is GTSNPN and CDR2 is SVGIG (reference sequence). The CDR3 reads CAWSVLAGYSSYEQYF. The covered CDR3 bases are TGTGCCTGGAGTGTACTAGCGGGGTATAGCTCCTACGAG.

Comments on this clone: The read is 3 residues too short to cover the CDR3 end, so that end is filled in from the germline J gene. The chain joins TRBV20-1 to TRBJ1-1, with 7 bases matching TRBD1. From germline, CDR1 is DFQATT and CDR2 SNEGSKA (reference sequence). Germline trimming cut 5 bases from V and 0 bases from J; bases unmatched to any gene: 6. The CDR3 totals 14 residues. The CDR3 reads CSARRGRVNTEAFF. Incomplete CDR3 DNA: TGCAGTGCTCGAAGGGGGCGAGTGAACACTGAA.

As for this clone: The read gets to within 3 residues of the CDR3 end, and the germline J gene fills in the rest. The rearrangement links TRBV7-6 to TRBJ2-7, with TRBD1 identical over 8 bases. The V gene's germline CDR1 is SGHVS and CDR2 FNYEAQ. CDR3 length equals 14 residues. J lost 4 bases, V lost 4 bases, and 6 bases had no gene match. The covered CDR3 bases are TGTGCCAGCAGCTCACGACAGGGGACGTACGAG. It codes for CASSSRQGTYE. The complete CDR3 protein is CASSSRQGTYEQYF.

On this clone: The DNA ends 3 residues before the CDR3 does, and the rest of the CDR3 is filled in from the germline J gene. The V call is TRBV6-2 or TRBV6-3, the J call TRBJ2-6; 7 bases are shared with TRBD2. The germline V gene encodes CDR1 MNHEY and CDR2 SVGEGT. CDR3 length: 15 amino acids. The junction had 8 bases not matched to a gene; V was cut back by 4 bases and J by 8 bases. CDR3 bases read: TGTGCCAGCAGTTCCCGTCCGGGGGGAACCAACGTC. This encodes CASSSRPGGTNV. The full-length CDR3 reads as CASSSRPGGTNVLTF.

Remarks on this clone: The read terminates 3 residues before the CDR3 end, so the remaining end is supplied by the germline J gene. The sample carries other DNA sequences with the same CDR3. V usage is TRBV11-2 and J usage is TRBJ1-3, with D perhaps TRBD1 (5 bases). The CDR3 runs 15 residues. V was trimmed by 5 bases and J by 4 bases, leaving 15 bases between them. Germline CDR1 reads SGHAT; CDR2 reads FQNNGV. CDR3 amino acids: CASSSIKGVGNTIYF. CDR3 bases read: TGTGCCAGCAGCAGCATCAAAGGGGTGGGAAACACC. The full variable domain, rest sourced from reference TRBV11-2 and TRBJ1-3, is EAGVAQSPRYKIIEKRQSVAFWCNPISGHATLYWYQQILGQGPKLLIQFQNNGVVDDSQLPKDRFSAERLKGVDSTLKIQPAKLEDSAVYLCASSSIKGVGNTIYFGEGSWLTVV.

Note on this clone: The read gets to within 3 residues of the CDR3 end, and the germline J gene fills in the rest. This chain joins TRBV20-1 and TRBJ2-2; the match to TRBD1 covers 8 bases. The germline V gene has CDR1 DFQATT and CDR2 SNEGSKA (reference sequence). The CDR3 spans 15 residues. With 3 bases clipped from V and 0 bases from J, the junction kept 3 bases outside the gene matches. Partial CDR3 DNA: TGCAGTGCTAGCCCACAGGGGGCGAACACCGGGGAG. Translated, it gives CSASPQGANTGE. The full CDR3 is CSASPQGANTGELFF.